This T cell receptor (beta chain) came from a study of blood T cell repertoires in COVID-19. Study as a whole: Acute-phase and convalescent COVID-19 samples originated in the United States, Italy and Spain. PBMCs, B-cell-depleted T cells, or T cells provided the cDNA or gDNA that made up the material.

Germline values: CDR1 SGHNT, CDR2 YENEEA. J lost 2 bases, V lost 4 bases, and 9 bases had no gene match. The CDR3 sequence is 16 residues long. The Seattle site enrolled patients during active infection and followed them longitudinally. Clones were read by immunoSEQ multiplex PCR, and TCRdb kept only the in-frame ones, dropping some. Among about 68,000 clones listed, nearly 90% were seen once. The chain employs TRBV11-3 and TRBJ2-7; TRBD2 agrees at 9 bases. The origin of this receptor is a woman in her 50s with COVID-19, enrolled during active disease. What was sequenced was peripheral blood. Here the CDR3 reads CASSSRGVAGAYEQYF. CDR3 in DNA: TGTGCCAGCAGCTCCCGAGGGGTAGCGGGAGCCTACGAGCAGTACTTC.